These 3 T cell receptor beta chains originate from one sample sequenced in a study of T-cell memory formation after mild COVID-19. Using its own MiXCR run on the 5' RACE reads, TCRdb lists one record per CDR3 protein. The sample includes around 200,000 distinct CDR3 sequences, about a fifth seen only once; the top ten take more than 20%. Sequencing input: PBMCs or a T cell subset sorted from them (not recorded which). The receptor set was obtained from an adult woman who had mild COVID-19 (a few samples of this study predate the infection). Cell type and time point are not known.

J is TRBJ1-2 and V is TRBV5-4; 8 nucleotides agree with TRBD1. Losses at the gene ends were 5 bases for V and 9 bases for J; bases not matched to a gene: 9. Germline CDR1 SGHNT, CDR2 YYREEE (reference sequence). CDR3 size: 13 residues. The CDR3 nucleotides read TGTGCCAGCAGACCCGGGACAGGCGAGCGCTACACCTTC. Protein: CASRPGTGERYTF.

The rearrangement uses TRBV7-6 and TRBJ1-2, with 8 positions matching TRBD1. Trimming removed 2 bases from V and 3 bases from J; junction bases left unmatched: 5. CDR1 is SGHVS and CDR2 is FNYEAQ in the germline V gene. This CDR3 region has 15 residues. In DNA, the CDR3 is TGTGCCAGCAGCTTAATGGGGGGACAGGACTATGGCTACACCTTC. Its protein is CASSLMGGQDYGYTF.

This chain connects TRBV27 to TRBJ2-7; D is possibly TRBD1 or TRBD2 (9 bases each). This CDR3 is built from 15 residues. Germline V gives CDR1 MNHEY, CDR2 SMNVEV (reference sequence). V was cut by 1 base and J by 7 bases, with 17 bases left in between. The CDR3, as DNA: TGTGCCAGCAGTTTATACCTAGCGGGGACAGGGGAGCAGTACTTC. Translated, it gives CASSLYLAGTGEQYF.